The entry that follows covers one T cell receptor (beta chain) sequence. Libraries were prepared by immunoSEQ multiplex PCR; TCRdb keeps only in-frame clonotypes and omits some of them. The table shows 200,000 to 300,000 clones, with more than 80% occurring only once. Germline loops: CDR1 SEHNR, CDR2 FQNEAQ (reference sequence). V was clipped by 5 bases and J by 4 bases; unmatched bases: 6. The CDR3 is made up of 15 amino acids. This sample stems from a study of T cell responses to AZD1222 COVID-19 vaccine. The rearrangement links TRBV7-9 to TRBJ2-7, with 12 bases aligning to TRBD1. The TCR was taken from an adult in good health. Specimen: peripheral blood, collected on day 0 of AZD1222 vaccination. CDR3 nucleotides: TGTGCCAGCAGCGCCGGGACAGGGGGCTCGTACGAGCAGTACTTC. The encoded protein is CASSAGTGGSYEQYF.